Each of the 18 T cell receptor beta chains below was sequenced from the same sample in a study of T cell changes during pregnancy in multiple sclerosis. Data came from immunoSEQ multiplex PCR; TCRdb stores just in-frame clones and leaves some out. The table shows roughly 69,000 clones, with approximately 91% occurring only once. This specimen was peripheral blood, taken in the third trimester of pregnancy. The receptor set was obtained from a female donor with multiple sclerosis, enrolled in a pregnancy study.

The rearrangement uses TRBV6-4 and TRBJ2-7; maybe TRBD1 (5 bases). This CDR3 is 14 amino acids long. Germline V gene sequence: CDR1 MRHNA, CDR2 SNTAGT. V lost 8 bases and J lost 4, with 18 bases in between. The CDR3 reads CASSREAGQYEQYF. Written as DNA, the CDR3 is TGTGCCAGCTCCCGCGAGGCAGGGCAATACGAGCAGTACTTC.

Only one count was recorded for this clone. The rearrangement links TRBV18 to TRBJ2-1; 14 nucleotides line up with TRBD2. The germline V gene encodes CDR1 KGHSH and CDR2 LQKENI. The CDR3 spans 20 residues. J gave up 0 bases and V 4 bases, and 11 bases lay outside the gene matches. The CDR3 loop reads CASSRRGLAGAGGSYNEQFF. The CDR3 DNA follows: TGTGCCAGCTCACGTCGGGGACTAGCGGGGGCGGGGGGCTCCTACAATGAGCAGTTCTTC. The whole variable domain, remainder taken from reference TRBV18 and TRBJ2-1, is NAGVMQNPRHLVRRRGQEARLRCSPMKGHSHVYWYRQLPEEGLKFMVYLQKENIIDESGMPKERFSAEFPKEGPSILRIQQVVRGDSAAYFCASSRRGLAGAGGSYNEQFFGPGTRLTVL.

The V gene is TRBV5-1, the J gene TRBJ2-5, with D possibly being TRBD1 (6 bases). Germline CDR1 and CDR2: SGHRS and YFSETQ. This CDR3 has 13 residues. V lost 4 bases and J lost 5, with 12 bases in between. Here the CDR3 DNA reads TGCGCCAGCAGCGGGACATTCAGTGAGACCCAGTACTTC. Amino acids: CASSGTFSETQYF.

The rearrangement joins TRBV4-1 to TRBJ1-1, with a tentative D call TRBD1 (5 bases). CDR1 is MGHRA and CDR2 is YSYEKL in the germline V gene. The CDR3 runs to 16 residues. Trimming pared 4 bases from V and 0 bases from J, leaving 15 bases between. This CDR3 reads CASSLRTGQMNTEAFF. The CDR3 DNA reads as TGCGCCAGCAGCCTTCGAACAGGACAAATGAACACTGAAGCTTTCTTT.

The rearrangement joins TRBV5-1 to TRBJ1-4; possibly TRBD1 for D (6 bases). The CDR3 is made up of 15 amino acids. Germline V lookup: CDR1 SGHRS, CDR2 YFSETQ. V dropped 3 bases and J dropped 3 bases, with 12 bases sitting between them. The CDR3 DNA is TGCGCCAGCAGCTCGGGGGGGGCAGCTAATGAAAAACTGTTTTTT. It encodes CASSSGGAANEKLFF. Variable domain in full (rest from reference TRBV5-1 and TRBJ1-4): KAGVTQTPRYLIKTRGQQVTLSCSPISGHRSVSWYQQTPGQGLQFLFEYFSETQRNKGNFPGRFSGRQFSNSRSEMNVSTLELGDSALYLCASSSGGAANEKLFFGSGTQLSVL.

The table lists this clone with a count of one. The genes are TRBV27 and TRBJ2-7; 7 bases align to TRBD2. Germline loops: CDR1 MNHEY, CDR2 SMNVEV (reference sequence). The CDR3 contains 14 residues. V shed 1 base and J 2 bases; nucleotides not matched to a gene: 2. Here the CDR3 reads CASSLLGTTYEQYF. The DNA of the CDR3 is TGTGCCAGCAGTTTATTGGGGACTACCTACGAGCAGTACTTC.

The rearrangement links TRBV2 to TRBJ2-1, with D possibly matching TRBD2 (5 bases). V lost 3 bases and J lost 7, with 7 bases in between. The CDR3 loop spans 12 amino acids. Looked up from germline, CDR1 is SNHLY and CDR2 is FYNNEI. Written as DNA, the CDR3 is TGTGCCAGCAGTGATCGGAGGAATGAGCAGTTCTTC. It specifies CASSDRRNEQFF.

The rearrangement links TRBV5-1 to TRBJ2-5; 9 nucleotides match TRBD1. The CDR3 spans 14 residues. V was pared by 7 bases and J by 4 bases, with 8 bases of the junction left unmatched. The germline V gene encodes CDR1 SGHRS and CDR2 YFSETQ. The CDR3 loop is CASELGTGTETQYF. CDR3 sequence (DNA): TGCGCCAGCGAACTAGGGACAGGGACAGAGACCCAGTACTTC.

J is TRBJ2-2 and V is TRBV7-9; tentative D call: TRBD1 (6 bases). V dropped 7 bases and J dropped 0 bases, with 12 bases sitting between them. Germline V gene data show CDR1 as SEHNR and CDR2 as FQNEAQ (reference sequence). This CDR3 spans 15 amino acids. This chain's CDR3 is CASNRWDTNTGELFF. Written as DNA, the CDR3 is TGTGCCAGCAACCGGTGGGACACGAACACCGGGGAGCTGTTTTTT.

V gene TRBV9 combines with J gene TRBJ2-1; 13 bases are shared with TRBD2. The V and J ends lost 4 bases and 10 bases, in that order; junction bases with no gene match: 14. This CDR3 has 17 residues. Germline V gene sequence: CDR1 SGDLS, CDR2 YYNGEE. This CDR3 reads CASSPRLAGGPVGEQFF. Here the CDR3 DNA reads TGTGCCAGCAGCCCTCGACTAGCGGGGGGTCCAGTGGGGGAGCAGTTCTTC. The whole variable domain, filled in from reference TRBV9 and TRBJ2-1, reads DSGVTQTPKHLITATGQRVTLRCSPRSGDLSVYWYQQSLDQGLQFLIQYYNGEERAKGNILERFSAQQFPDLHSELNLSSLELGDSALYFCASSPRLAGGPVGEQFFGPGTRLTVL.

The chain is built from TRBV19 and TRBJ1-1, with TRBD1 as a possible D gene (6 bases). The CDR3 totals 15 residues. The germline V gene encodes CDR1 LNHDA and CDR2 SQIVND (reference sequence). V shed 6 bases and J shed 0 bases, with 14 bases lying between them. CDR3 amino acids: CASSPLRGLNTEAFF. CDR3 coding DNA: TGTGCCAGTAGCCCTCTGAGGGGGTTGAACACTGAAGCTTTCTTT.

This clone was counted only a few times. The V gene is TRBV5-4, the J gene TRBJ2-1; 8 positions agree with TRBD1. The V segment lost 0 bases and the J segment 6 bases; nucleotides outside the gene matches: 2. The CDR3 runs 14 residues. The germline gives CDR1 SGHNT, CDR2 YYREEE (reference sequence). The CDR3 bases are TGTGCCAGCAGCTTGGGTGGACAGGGCAATGAGCAGTTCTTC. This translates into CASSLGGQGNEQFF.

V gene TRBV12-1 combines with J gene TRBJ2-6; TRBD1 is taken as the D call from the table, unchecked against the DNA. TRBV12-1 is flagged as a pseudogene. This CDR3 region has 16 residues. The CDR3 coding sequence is TGTGCCAGCAGCCAATCAGGACAAAGTCGGGCCAACGTCCTGACTTTC. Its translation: CASSQSGQSRANVLTF.

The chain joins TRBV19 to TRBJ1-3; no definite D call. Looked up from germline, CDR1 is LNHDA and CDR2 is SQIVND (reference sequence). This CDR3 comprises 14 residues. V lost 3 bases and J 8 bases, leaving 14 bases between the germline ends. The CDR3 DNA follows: TGTGCCAGTAGTATCCTGGTTCCCGGGGACACCATATATTTT. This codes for CASSILVPGDTIYF.

The CDR3 DNA reads as TGTGCCAGTAGGGAGATGAATCGGAATGAGCAGTTCTTC. It yields the protein CASREMNRNEQFF. The chain combines TRBV19 with TRBJ2-1; no clear D. V was clipped by 6 bases and J by 7 bases, with 13 bases between them. Germline V CDR1 and CDR2: LNHDA, SQIVND (reference sequence). The CDR3 has 13 residues.

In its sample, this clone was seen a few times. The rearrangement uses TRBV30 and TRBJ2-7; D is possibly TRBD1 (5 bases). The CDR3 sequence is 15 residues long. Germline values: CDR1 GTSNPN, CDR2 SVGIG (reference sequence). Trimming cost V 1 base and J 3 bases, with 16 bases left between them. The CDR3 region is CAWSAVHRGGYEQYF. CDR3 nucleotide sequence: TGTGCCTGGAGTGCCGTACATAGGGGCGGCTACGAGCAGTACTTC.

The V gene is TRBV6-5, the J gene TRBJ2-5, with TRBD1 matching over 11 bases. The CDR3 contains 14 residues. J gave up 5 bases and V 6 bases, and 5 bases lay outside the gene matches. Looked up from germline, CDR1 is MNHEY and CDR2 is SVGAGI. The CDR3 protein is CASSRRTGGETQYF. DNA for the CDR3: TGTGCCAGCAGCCGACGGACAGGGGGCGAGACCCAGTACTTC.

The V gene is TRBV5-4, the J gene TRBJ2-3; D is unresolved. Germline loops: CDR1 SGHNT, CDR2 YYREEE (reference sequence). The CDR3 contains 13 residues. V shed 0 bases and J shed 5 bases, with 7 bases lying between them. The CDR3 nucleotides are TGTGCCAGCAGCTTGGATCGAGGAGATACGCAGTATTTT. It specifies CASSLDRGDTQYF.